The sequence of this T cell receptor (beta chain) was determined in a study of human T cells and chemical hapten exposure (dated by TCRdb to about 2021). Study-wide context: For sensitization, 2% DPC in acetone was applied to a 2 cm by 2 cm area of upper inner arm skin. In alopecia patients, the study followed how the peripheral blood TCR repertoire changed in vivo over primary and secondary sensitization to diphenylcyclopropenone (DPC), a hapten. Weekly therapeutic DPC doses were additionally applied to the scalp of patients throughout the roughly 25-week study period. Patch tests used Finn chambers with 0.01% DPC on the upper back, scored after 6 days by International Contact Dermatitis Research Group standards. Most of the patients in the cohort were female, and the cohort covered alopecia areata with under or over 50% scalp involvement, alopecia totalis and alopecia universalis. About 28 alopecia patients gave blood for TCR sequencing at one to four time points (pre-sensitization, 2, 6 and 24 weeks). Blood samples were taken from patients before sensitization (week 0) and at 2, 6 and about 24 weeks after DPC sensitization. Libraries were pooled for sequencing, and per-sample TCR yields varied mainly because of small differences in library volumes within the pool. General findings and caveats noted by the study authors: Expanded TCRs formed significantly more large CDR3 similarity clusters than pre-sensitization or healthy control sets, consistent with antigen-driven responses. After repeated subsampling, the strength of the expansion versus patch-test correlation and the threshold at which it became significant changed. DPC sensitization did not change the number of TCRs with a frequency above 1 in 1000, and there was no evidence of changes in global repertoire structure. Alopecia, a presumed autoimmune disease, was present in all patients, so the immune response of the patients might differ from that of healthy individuals. Patch test score correlated positively with the number of PT1 expanded TCRs, reaching significance at thresholds 8, 16 and 32 but not at 4.

The library relied on RACE. The sequencing machine was a NextSeq 500. Library preparation attached unique molecular identifiers to individual cDNA molecules for quantitative, reproducible TCR counting. Each blood RNA sample was used to sequence both TCR alpha and TCR beta chains. Per the source publication's procedure: Samples had a median of roughly 100,000 TCRs, with a range from about 20,000 to 690,600. V, J and CDR3 annotation of the TCR reads was performed with the Decombinator software suite. Every sample was subsampled to the same number of TCRs (28,000) for the PS versus PT1 abundance plots. TCRs were defined as expanded if absent before sensitization and observed at least eight times at the 2-week time point. The public reads were reanalyzed by TCRdb: fastp trimming at Q25, MiXCR alignment, in-frame beta chains only. Here each entry gathers all rows of one CDR3 protein and keeps the most common genes and DNA. These V and J calls derive from TCRdb rather than the authors' analysis. This sample lists more than 100,000 distinct CDR3 sequences; roughly 14% were detected once. The top ten clones comprise 2.8% of the sample.

Per the publication, the time point label means: pre-sensitization, week 0. The treatment or condition tag for this specimen amounts to: therapeutic diphenylcyclopropenone sensitization with weekly scalp DPC. Blood at each patch-test visit was drawn before the patch test was applied. To be eligible, patients had to be aged 18 to 70, diagnosed with alopecia and judged suitable for DPC therapy, while pregnant patients were excluded. Total RNA was isolated from unfractionated whole blood collected in Tempus Blood RNA tubes. The CDR3, from cysteine to phenylalanine, totals 13 residues. The sequence is cut down to CDR3 DNA, 39 bases in frame from base 1. The germline V gene provides CDR1 SGHTA and CDR2 FQGNSA. A distance of 8 bases separates the germline ends of V and J, which lose 5 bases and 0 bases respectively. About this clonotype: The antigen it binds to is not known. Base qualities are not recorded, but no much larger clone differs from it by a single base.

The chain is encoded by TRBV7-2 joined to TRBJ2-7, with the identity of the D gene unclear. The sequence derives from a woman aged 18-35 years with alopecia areata. Some clones in this sample may be carry-over from other donors' samples. The material was whole blood, obtained in connection with sensitization to the hapten diphenylcyclopropenone (DPC). The CDR3 protein sequence reads: CASSTYSSYEQYF. The DNA reads TGTGCCAGCAGCACTTACAGCTCCTACGAGCAGTACTTC. Joined to the reference TRBV7-2 and TRBJ2-7 proteins, this CDR3 gives the full variable domain: GAGVSQSPSNKVTEKGKDVELRCDPISGHTALYWYRQSLGQGLEFLIYFQGNSAPDKSGLPSDRFSAERTGGSVSTLTIQRTQQEDSAVYLCASSTYSSYEQYFGPGTRLTVT.